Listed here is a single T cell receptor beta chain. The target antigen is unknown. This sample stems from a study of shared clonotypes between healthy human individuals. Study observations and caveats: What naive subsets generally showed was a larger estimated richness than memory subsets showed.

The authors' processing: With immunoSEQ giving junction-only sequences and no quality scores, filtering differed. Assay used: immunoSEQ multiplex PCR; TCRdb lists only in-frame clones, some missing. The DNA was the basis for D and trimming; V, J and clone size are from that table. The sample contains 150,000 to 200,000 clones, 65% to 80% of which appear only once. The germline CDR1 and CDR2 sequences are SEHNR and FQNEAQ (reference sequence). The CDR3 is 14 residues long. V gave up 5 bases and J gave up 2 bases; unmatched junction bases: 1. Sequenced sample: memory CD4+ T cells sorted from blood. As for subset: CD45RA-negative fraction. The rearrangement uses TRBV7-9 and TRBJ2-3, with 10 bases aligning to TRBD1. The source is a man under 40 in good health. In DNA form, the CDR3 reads TGTGCCAGCAGCCGACAGGGGGCCACAGATACGCAGTATTTT. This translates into CASSRQGATDTQYF.